This T cell receptor beta chain was observed in a study of long-term antiretroviral therapy in people with HIV. The length of the CDR3 is 15 residues. By frequency in the sample, this clone is medium-sized. Running of the v3.0 immunoSEQ assay took place at survey level. The table came from immunoSEQ multiplex PCR; TCRdb's copy has only in-frame clones and leaves some out. The data hold about 25,000 clones, with approximately 82% observed a single time. Sequencing used unsorted PBMCs, obtained 3 years after starting antiretroviral therapy. This sequence joins TRBV21-1 and TRBJ1-3. TRBV21-1 is noted as a pseudogene. This TCR was recovered from a man aged 18 to 29 with HIV. In DNA form, the CDR3 reads TGTGCCAGCAGCAAAACTAGGCCGCCGTCCGACACCATATATTTT. Amino acids: CASSKTRPPSDTIYF.